This T cell receptor beta chain is from a study of blood T cell repertoires in COVID-19. Sequencing used immunoSEQ multiplex PCR; TCRdb keeps in-frame clones, though not all of them. This sample yields roughly 260,000 clones, of which 70% to 90% are seen a single time; under 2.5% belongs to the top ten. Trimming removed 0 bases from V and 5 bases from J; junction bases left unmatched: 4. The CDR3 contains 15 residues. The germline V gene has CDR1 MNHEY and CDR2 SMNVEV (reference sequence). The chain has TRBV27 and TRBJ1-1; 9 bases fit TRBD1. The specimen was peripheral blood. The source of this sequence is a woman between 50 and 59 years old with acute or convalescent COVID-19. Here the CDR3 DNA reads TGTGCCAGCAGTTTATCACAGGGGGCGAGGACTGAAGCTTTCTTT. Translating gives CASSLSQGARTEAFF.